This T cell receptor beta chain was found in a study of cytomegalovirus exposure and HLA in healthy donors. As regards this clone: The antigen remains unidentified.

This CDR3 has 18 residues. Germline V CDR1 and CDR2: SNHLY, FYNNEI. Study-level findings and limits: Rarity held for most TCR sequences, but there were some public TCRs that occurred in many donors. Some V segments, including TRBV6-2 and TRBV6-3, were excluded as indistinguishable. An analysis done earlier found most TCR beta V segments productive about 87% or about 30% of the time.

In the PCR, 60 Vbeta and 13 Jbeta primers were used. Sequenced by immunoSEQ multiplex PCR; TCRdb stores in-frame clones only, minus some. The sample shows around 130,000 clones, 65% to 75% of them seen only once. The TCR sequence derives from a man between 40 and 49 years old in good health and CMV-seropositive. The gene calls are TRBV2 and TRBJ2-5, with 14 bases that match TRBD2. The better agreement between TRBJ2-7 and the DNA end casts doubt on the J call. Sequences were obtained from PBMCs. CDR3 nucleotide sequence: TGTGCCAGCAGCCCAGGGGACAGGGGACTAGCGGGGGTCTACGAGCAGTACTTC. Translated, it gives CASSPGDRGLAGVYEQYF.